This T cell receptor beta chain was documented in a study of CD8 T cells in Susac syndrome (dated by TCRdb to about 2019). Study-level background: Repertoire sequencing was used to test whether CD8+ T cell activation and differentiation in Susac syndrome was antigen driven.

A remark on this clonotype: Its antigen specificity is not known. Base qualities are not provided; no much larger clone lies one nucleotide away.

Broader findings and caveats from the paper: The study acknowledged that relatively few individuals were included in the TCR sequencing and HLA analysis.

Peripheral blood CD8+ and CD4+ T cells from healthy donors, Susac syndrome patients and multiple sclerosis patients were profiled by high-throughput TCR beta sequencing. Treatment-naive patients with stable or active relapsing-remitting disease fulfilling revised McDonald criteria were used as multiple sclerosis controls. Bulk CD8+ and CD4+ T cells were purified by magnetic negative isolation, while CD8+ TEMRA cells were enriched using FACS. Blood was collected in EDTA tubes and processed within 24 hours, with PBMCs isolated through density gradient centrifugation. PBMCs intended for TCR sequencing were frozen in liquid nitrogen and were later thawed in a 37 degrees C water bath. The sorted or isolated CD4+, CD8+ and CD8+ TEMRA cells reached a purity of at least 90%. The CDR3 has 14 amino acids, counting the end cysteine and phenylalanine. The entry retains the CDR3 DNA only, 42 bases that are in frame from base 1. For CDR1 and CDR2, the germline V gene lists SNHLY and FYNNEI. V drops 6 bases and J drops 2 bases, leaving 14 bases in between.

RNA was extracted with the RNeasy kit and about 0.5 to 1 ug was reverse transcribed using random hexamers. The immunoSEQ multiplex PCR assay, covering 54 Vbeta and 13 Jbeta segments, was used to amplify TCR beta CDR3 regions. Bias from PCR amplification was corrected by using a synthetic template baseline for primer optimization and for computational correction. As for how the authors treated the data: Only productive sequences were kept, with reads annotated to V, D and J genes according to IMGT and analyzed in immunoSEQ Analyzer. Clonality was calculated as one minus the Shannon entropy normalized by log2 of the number of productive unique sequences. For each patient and control, public and private clones were evaluated among the 100 most prevalent clones. A clone was defined as Susac-specific if it was absent from the healthy and MS cohorts, from some 1,100 published viral clones and from other ImmuneACCESS disease sequences. TCRdb itself trimmed the public reads at Q25 with fastp, ran MiXCR and retained productive beta chains. Each entry is one CDR3 protein sequence, shown with its most common DNA and genes. The V and J calls shown here were made by TCRdb, not taken from the authors' results. The sample includes about 150,000 distinct CDR3 sequences, with around 96% observed a single time. The top ten clonotypes cover about 0.11% of the sample.

Recombination joined TRBV2 with TRBJ2-7; TRBD2 is perhaps the D gene, given 6 matching bases. Material for sequencing was CD4+ T cells from PBMCs. The clonotype was recovered from a human donor with multiple sclerosis. The sequenced DNA is TGTGCCAGCAGCTACGGAGGGTCAACCTACGAGCAGTACTTC. It is translated as CASSYGGSTYEQYF. Extended through the reference TRBV2 and TRBJ2-7 proteins, this CDR3 yields the full variable domain: EPEVTQTPSHQVTQMGQEVILRCVPISNHLYFYWYRQILGQKVEFLVSFYNNEISEKSEIFDDQFSVERPDGSNFTLKIRSTKLEDSAMYFCASSYGGSTYEQYFGPGTRLTVT.